Below, 20 T cell receptor beta chains from the same sample are listed, as sequenced in a study of shared clonotypes between healthy human individuals. The protocol was immunoSEQ multiplex PCR, while the TCRdb copy is restricted to in-frame clones and leaves out a portion. The sample consists of 2 million to 2.5 million clones, about nine tenths of them appearing once. Source material: naive CD4+ T cells from PBMCs. Subset meaning: CD45RA+ positively selected. The receptors derive from a man aged 18-30 years in good health. Some clones in this sample may be carry-over from other donors' samples.

This chain links TRBV4-1 with TRBJ1-3; the D gene is possibly TRBD1 (6 bases). CDR1 MGHRA and CDR2 YSYEKL come from the germline V gene. This CDR3 has 17 amino acids. With 1 base removed from V and 0 bases from J, the gap between germline ends came to 13 bases. The CDR3 protein is CASSQGGQGVSGNTIYF. Here the CDR3 DNA reads TGCGCCAGCAGCCAAGGGGGGCAGGGAGTCTCTGGAAACACCATATATTTT.

The V call is TRBV28, the J call TRBJ1-2; perhaps TRBD1 as D (6 bases). V shed 3 bases and J shed 7 bases, with 21 bases lying between them. The germline CDR1 and CDR2 sequences are MDHEN and SYDVKM. This CDR3 is 16 amino acids long. Written as DNA, the CDR3 is TGTGCCAGCAGTTTGAGGACCAGGGGACACCTCTCTGGCTACACCTTC. The encoded protein is CASSLRTRGHLSGYTF.

J is TRBJ1-1 and V is TRBV5-6; 7 nucleotides agree with TRBD1. Trimming at V came to 2 bases and at J to 5 bases, leaving 12 bases not matched to a gene. The CDR3 extends over 16 amino acids. Germline CDR1 is SGHDT and CDR2 is YYEEEE. CDR3 DNA sequence: TGTGCCAGCAGCTTCCCCGGCAGGGGGTCGGGAACTGAAGCTTTCTTT. Protein: CASSFPGRGSGTEAFF.

The rearrangement uses TRBV6-1 and TRBJ2-3; 9 bases fit TRBD2. The ends lost 4 bases at V and 6 bases at J; junction bases unmatched: 14. Germline CDR1 and CDR2: MNHNS and SASEGT. This CDR3 has 17 residues. The CDR3 loop is CASSAPRVAGVGDTQYF. The CDR3 DNA reads as TGTGCCAGCAGTGCCCCTCGGGTAGCGGGAGTAGGCGATACGCAGTATTTT.

J is TRBJ2-7 and V is TRBV27; D remains unclear. Germline V gene data show CDR1 as MNHEY and CDR2 as SMNVEV (reference sequence). V was shortened by 5 bases and J by 0 bases, with 14 bases between the two germline ends. The CDR3 is made up of 15 amino acids. The CDR3 spells CASSITVSSSYEQYF. The CDR3 bases are TGTGCCAGCAGTATAACAGTATCAAGCTCCTACGAGCAGTACTTC.

In the case of this clone: The germline gene is not matched at one end of the junction; a read error may be the cause. The V gene is TRBV18, the J gene TRBJ2-1; 9 bases agree with TRBD1. CDR3 length: 15 residues. Germline V gives CDR1 KGHSH, CDR2 LQKENI. CDR3 region: CASSTPGQGYNEQFF. The DNA for the CDR3 is TGTGCCAGCTCAACACCGGGACAGGGATACAATGAGCAGTTCTTC.

V usage is TRBV11-2 and J usage is TRBJ2-7, with TRBD1 as a possible D gene (5 bases). Per germline, CDR1 SGHAT and CDR2 FQNNGV. CDR3 size: 15 residues. V was shortened by 0 bases and J by 6 bases, with 15 bases between the two germline ends. The CDR3 loop reads CASSLDSRAASEQYF. The CDR3, as DNA: TGTGCCAGCAGCTTAGATAGCAGGGCAGCGAGCGAGCAGTACTTC.

About this clone: Other DNA sequences of this sample code for an identical CDR3. The chain employs TRBV9 and TRBJ2-7; D gene uncertain. From germline, CDR1 is SGDLS and CDR2 YYNGEE. Trimming left V 1 base short and J 2 bases short, with 10 bases between. This CDR3 has 14 residues. CDR3 nucleotide sequence: TGTGCCAGCAGCGTATCTGGCAGGACCTACGAGCAGTACTTC. It yields the protein CASSVSGRTYEQYF.

The V call is TRBV5-1, the J call TRBJ2-1, with 9 nucleotides matching TRBD2. The trim removed 4 bases at V and 6 bases at J, leaving 8 bases unmatched. Per the germline V gene, CDR1 is SGHRS and CDR2 is YFSETQ. CDR3 length: 15 amino acids. CDR3 region: CASSPRAGGRNEQFF. In DNA, the CDR3 is TGCGCCAGCAGCCCGAGGGCGGGAGGGCGCAATGAGCAGTTCTTC.

V and J are TRBV29-1 and TRBJ1-4; 12 bases line up with TRBD1. V trimming: 4 bases; J trimming: 2 bases; junction bases outside the gene matches: 5. The CDR3 is made up of 16 amino acids. The germline gives CDR1 SQVTM, CDR2 ANQGSEA. The CDR3 coding sequence is TGCAGCGTTGTGGGGACAGGGGGCGCGACTAATGAAAAACTGTTTTTT. It specifies CSVVGTGGATNEKLFF.

The rearrangement links TRBV6-1 to TRBJ2-3; D is unresolved. CDR3 size: 15 residues. The V and J ends lost 8 bases and 5 bases respectively, with 20 bases between them. Per the germline V gene, CDR1 is MNHNS and CDR2 is SASEGT. CDR3 sequence reads: CASRGRTGELDTQYF. The CDR3 nucleotides read TGTGCCAGCCGAGGACGGACCGGCGAATTAGATACGCAGTATTTT.

The genes are TRBV6-1 and TRBJ2-5; 10 bases match TRBD1. Germline values: CDR1 MNHNS, CDR2 SASEGT. The CDR3 is 15 amino acids. After removal of 5 bases from V and 3 bases from J, the junction contained 6 bases not matched to a gene. The CDR3 here is CASSSPGQGKETQYF. CDR3 nucleotides: TGTGCCAGCAGTAGCCCGGGACAGGGGAAAGAGACCCAGTACTTC.

The chain joins TRBV4-1 to TRBJ1-4; the match to TRBD1 covers 9 bases. V lost 0 bases, J lost 8 bases, and 7 bases stayed unmatched. CDR3 size: 16 residues. Per germline, CDR1 MGHRA and CDR2 YSYEKL. CDR3 sequence reads: CASSQDRQGGREKLFF. The CDR3 coding sequence is TGCGCCAGCAGCCAAGACCGACAGGGGGGCCGCGAAAAACTGTTTTTT.

The gene calls are TRBV28 and TRBJ1-3; TRBD1 might be the D (5 bases). V was clipped by 3 bases and J by 1 base, with 16 bases between them. Germline CDR1 is MDHEN and CDR2 is SYDVKM. CDR3 size: 17 residues. CDR3 loop: CASSFLSRGRSGNTIYF. The CDR3 nucleotides read TGTGCCAGCAGTTTCCTCAGTAGGGGACGTTCTGGAAACACCATATATTTT.

V gene TRBV15 combines with J gene TRBJ2-7; 8 bases are a match to TRBD1. The length of the CDR3 is 13 residues. V trimming: 5 bases; J trimming: 4 bases; junction bases outside the gene matches: 4. The germline V gene has CDR1 LNHNV and CDR2 YYDKDF (reference sequence). CDR3 nucleotides: TGTGCCACCAGCGGTGACAGGGGTTACGAGCAGTACTTC. Its translation: CATSGDRGYEQYF.

The CDR3: CASSVPAKLAGGGNEQFF. The CDR3 coding sequence is TGTGCCAGCAGCGTACCCGCCAAACTAGCGGGAGGGGGGAATGAGCAGTTCTTC. The chain joins TRBV9 to TRBJ2-1; 13 nucleotides match TRBD2. Trimming at V came to 1 base and at J to 7 bases, leaving 11 bases not matched to a gene. The V gene's germline CDR1 is SGDLS and CDR2 YYNGEE. The CDR3 is 18 amino acids. Together with reference TRBV9 and TRBJ2-1, the CDR3 gives the full variable domain: DSGVTQTPKHLITATGQRVTLRCSPRSGDLSVYWYQQSLDQGLQFLIQYYNGEERAKGNILERFSAQQFPDLHSELNLSSLELGDSALYFCASSVPAKLAGGGNEQFFGPGTRLTVL.

V usage is TRBV10-3 and J usage is TRBJ2-1, with 8 bases lining up with TRBD2. This CDR3 region has 15 residues. Germline assignment: CDR1 ENHRY and CDR2 SYGVKD. V shed 7 bases, J shed 11 bases, and the junction held 16 bases outside the gene matches. The CDR3 DNA reads TGTGCCATCACCAAGGAGGAAGCGGGAGAAGGGAAGCAGTTCTTC. Protein sequence: CAITKEEAGEGKQFF.

Details on this clone: The sample has other DNA sequences that encode this CDR3 too. The chain recombines TRBV15 with TRBJ1-5; D gene unclear. CDR3 length: 12 amino acids. Germline CDR1 reads LNHNV; CDR2 reads YYDKDF (reference sequence). V was cut by 1 base and J by 5 bases, with 3 bases left in between. The CDR3 region is CATSRGDQPQHF. In nucleotides, the CDR3 is TGTGCCACCAGCAGAGGAGATCAGCCCCAGCATTTT.

The chain joins TRBV30 to TRBJ1-2, with 7 bases aligning to TRBD1. V lost 7 bases to trimming and J lost 4 bases; unmatched junction nucleotides: 12. In germline, CDR1 is GTSNPN, CDR2 SVGIG (reference sequence). CDR3 length: 14 residues. DNA for the CDR3: TGTGCCTCGGATCCGGACAGGCTGACCTATGGCTACACCTTC. Its protein is CASDPDRLTYGYTF.

Regarding this clone: Different DNA sequences within this sample yield the same CDR3. The chain links TRBV9 to TRBJ2-1, with a weak D call TRBD1 (6 bases). The CDR3 covers 15 residues. Germline CDR1 SGDLS, CDR2 YYNGEE. V lost 3 bases and J lost 1, with 11 bases in between. The CDR3 DNA follows: TGTGCCAGCAGCGCAGGGGAAGGGTCCTACAATGAGCAGTTCTTC. Encoded protein: CASSAGEGSYNEQFF.